Presented here are 17 T cell receptor beta chains from one specimen sequenced in a study of blood T cell repertoires in COVID-19. Only in-frame clones appear in the TCRdb table, and some are missing; sequencing was by immunoSEQ multiplex PCR. The sample carries 200,000 to 250,000 clones, approximately 86% recorded once. The sample consisted of peripheral blood. These receptors came from a woman aged 80 or over with acute or convalescent COVID-19.

The chain joins TRBV7-3 to TRBJ2-1, with TRBD2 identical over 15 bases. The CDR3 has 17 amino acids. J gave up 6 bases and V 5 bases, and 8 bases lay outside the gene matches. The germline CDR1 and CDR2 sequences are SGHTA and FQGTGA. The CDR3 spells CASSPWTSGGASNEQFF. For the CDR3, the DNA is TGTGCCAGCAGCCCCTGGACTAGCGGGGGGGCCTCCAATGAGCAGTTCTTC.

V gene TRBV6-6 combines with J gene TRBJ2-7; the D gene is possibly TRBD2 (5 bases). Trimming took 7 bases from V and 7 from J, leaving 17 bases between them. Germline assignment: CDR1 MNHNY and CDR2 SVGAGI (reference sequence). This CDR3 is 13 amino acids long. The CDR3 sequence: CASTNREGGEQYF. The CDR3 DNA sequence: TGTGCCAGCACCAATCGGGAAGGTGGGGAGCAGTACTTC.

The V gene is TRBV7-2, the J gene TRBJ2-4; 9 bases are a match to TRBD1. In germline, CDR1 is SGHTA, CDR2 FQGNSA. This CDR3 has 17 amino acids. Unmatched junction bases numbered 8, after V lost 5 bases and J lost 0 bases. In DNA form, the CDR3 reads TGTGCCAGCAGCACATCCGGGACAGGGTTAGCCAAAAACATTCAGTACTTC. Translated, it gives CASSTSGTGLAKNIQYF.

V usage is TRBV20-1 and J usage is TRBJ2-1; D gene uncertain. This CDR3 spans 11 amino acids. V lost 7 bases and J lost 5, with 9 bases in between. Germline CDR1 DFQATT, CDR2 SNEGSKA (reference sequence). The CDR3 reads CSGRRDNEQFF. CDR3 nucleotide sequence: TGCAGTGGGAGACGAGACAATGAGCAGTTCTTC.

This chain joins TRBV6-5 and TRBJ1-1, with D uncertain. Trimming took off 10 bases at V and 2 bases at J, with 14 bases between the two ends. Germline values: CDR1 MNHEY, CDR2 SVGAGI. This CDR3 comprises 13 residues. CDR3 nucleotides: TGTGCCACCCTACTAGGTCCCAACACTGAAGCTTTCTTT. It codes for CATLLGPNTEAFF.

The genes are TRBV4-2 and TRBJ1-2; 7 bases fit TRBD1. The germline V gene has CDR1 LGHNA and CDR2 YNFKEQ. CDR3 length: 14 amino acids. V shed 6 bases, J shed 7 bases, and the junction held 11 bases outside the gene matches. Here the CDR3 DNA reads TGTGCCAGCAGACGTGACAGGGCCCCCTCTGGCTACACCTTC. Its translation: CASRRDRAPSGYTF.

The CDR3 region has the DNA TGTGCCACCAGTGACCCCAGGGGGCCCTACAATGAGCAGTTCTTC. The encoded protein is CATSDPRGPYNEQFF. The chain has TRBV24-1 and TRBJ2-1, with TRBD1 matching 8 bases. The CDR3 totals 15 residues. Germline assignment: CDR1 KGHDR and CDR2 SFDVKD. J lost 2 bases, V lost 4 bases, and 3 bases had no gene match.

The chain carries TRBV27 and TRBJ2-7, with 9 bases fitting TRBD2. This CDR3 is built from 17 residues. V dropped 5 bases and J dropped 2; count of bases not matched to a gene: 13. Germline CDR1 is MNHEY and CDR2 is SMNVEV (reference sequence). CDR3 protein: CASSKTGGGGAPYEQYF. CDR3 sequence (DNA): TGTGCCAGCAGTAAAACTGGAGGCGGGGGGGCCCCCTACGAGCAGTACTTC.

The genes are TRBV5-1 and TRBJ1-2; no reliable D call. Trimming removed 4 bases from V and 1 base from J, with 17 bases in between. The germline V gene encodes CDR1 SGHRS and CDR2 YFSETQ. The CDR3 totals 16 residues. This chain's CDR3 is CASSLWPGQINYGYTF. The DNA for the CDR3 is TGCGCCAGCAGCCTTTGGCCTGGGCAGATTAACTATGGCTACACCTTC.

J is TRBJ2-2 and V is TRBV6-5; 8 bases are shared with TRBD1. Trimming took 7 bases from V and 3 from J; bases not matched to a gene: 7. CDR3 length: 15 amino acids. Germline lookup yields CDR1 MNHEY and CDR2 SVGAGI. CDR3 DNA: TGTGCCAGCAACACAGGGGGAGCCCACACCGGGGAGCTGTTTTTT. Translating it yields CASNTGGAHTGELFF.

This sequence joins TRBV30 and TRBJ1-4; no definite D call. CDR1 and CDR2 from the germline V gene are GTSNPN and SVGIG (reference sequence). Between the trimmed V and J ends, which lost 1 base and 8 bases, there was a span of 14 bases. The CDR3 loop spans 14 amino acids. The CDR3 sequence: CAWSGTRPGEKLFF. As DNA, the CDR3 is TGTGCCTGGAGTGGCACCAGGCCTGGCGAAAAACTGTTTTTT.

The DNA of the CDR3 is TGTGCCAGCAGTCGGACACCTCAAGAGACCCAGTACTTC. Protein sequence: CASSRTPQETQYF. The chain uses TRBV6-4 and TRBJ2-5; TRBD1 might be the D (5 bases). The CDR3 has 13 amino acids. Per germline, CDR1 MRHNA and CDR2 SNTAGT. V shed 5 bases and J shed 2 bases, with 9 bases lying between them.

V and J are TRBV9 and TRBJ2-1; 9 bases are a match to TRBD2. The V gene end was trimmed by 0 bases and the J gene end by 9 bases; junction bases not matched to a gene: 13. Germline V lookup: CDR1 SGDLS, CDR2 YYNGEE. The CDR3 covers 17 residues. The CDR3 loop reads CASSVGGSGGLKGEQFF. The CDR3 bases are TGTGCCAGCAGCGTAGGAGGTAGCGGGGGCCTAAAGGGTGAGCAGTTCTTC.

The V call is TRBV19, the J call TRBJ2-6; TRBD1 aligns across 7 bases. CDR1 and CDR2 from the germline V gene are LNHDA and SQIVND (reference sequence). V gave up 5 bases and J gave up 0 bases; unmatched junction bases: 4. The CDR3 has 16 amino acids. Here the CDR3 DNA reads TGTGCCAGTAGTGCGGACAGGACCTCTGGGGCCAACGTCCTGACTTTC. It yields the protein CASSADRTSGANVLTF.

The chain is built from TRBV28 and TRBJ2-2, with 8 bases that match TRBD2. Looked up from germline, CDR1 is MDHEN and CDR2 is SYDVKM. CDR3 length: 17 amino acids. Trimming cost V 4 bases and J 4 bases; bases outside gene matches: 11. The CDR3 protein is CASSSPGERGITGELFF. CDR3 nucleotide sequence: TGTGCCAGCAGTTCCCCGGGCGAGCGGGGGATCACCGGGGAGCTGTTTTTT.

The CDR3 coding sequence is TGTGCCAGCAGCTTAAGGCGGACACTGAACACTGAAGCTTTCTTT. Its protein is CASSLRRTLNTEAFF. This sequence joins TRBV7-9 and TRBJ1-1, with a weak D call TRBD1 (5 bases). Between the trimmed V and J ends, which lost 2 bases and 0 bases, there was a span of 10 bases. The CDR3 is 15 residues long. Germline loops: CDR1 SEHNR, CDR2 FQNEAQ (reference sequence).

This sequence joins TRBV2 and TRBJ2-5; D may be TRBD2 (5 bases). The germline CDR1 and CDR2 sequences are SNHLY and FYNNEI. Trimming pared 1 base from V and 7 bases from J, leaving 19 bases between. The CDR3 loop spans 16 amino acids. The CDR3 coding sequence is TGTGCCAGCAGTGAAGATCGGACTCAAGTGCGGCGGACCCAGTACTTC. Translated: CASSEDRTQVRRTQYF.